The clone carrying this TCR beta chain was found a few times. This sample was included in a study of T cell changes during pregnancy in multiple sclerosis. Data came from immunoSEQ multiplex PCR; TCRdb stores just in-frame clones and leaves some out. Of roughly 75,000 clones listed, about 88% are singletons. The V end was cut by 2 bases, the J end by 10 bases, with 3 bases between. This CDR3 is 11 amino acids long. CDR1 SGHTA and CDR2 FQGTGA come from the germline V gene. The sample consisted of peripheral blood, taken before pregnancy. The origin of this receptor is a female donor with multiple sclerosis, enrolled in a pregnancy study. This rearrangement joins TRBV7-3 to TRBJ1-6; D remains unclear. This chain's CDR3 is CASSLRSPLHF. CDR3 bases: TGTGCCAGCAGCTTACGGTCACCCCTCCACTTT.